This T cell receptor (beta chain) appears in the sequencing data of a study of blood T cells in healthy people across ages. A second PCR of 7 to 11 cycles used a sample-barcoded 5' primer and a J-beta primer mix. TCRdb fed the 5' RACE reads into MiXCR, producing one record per CDR3 protein. The table records more than 650,000 distinct CDR3 sequences, 53% of them present only once. The CDR3 has 15 residues. V shed 3 bases and J shed 3 bases, with 14 bases lying between them. CDR1 and CDR2 from the germline V gene are WSHSY and SAAADI. The clonotype originates from a man at least 80 years old in good health. Sequencing was carried out using blood. The chain uses TRBV10-2 and TRBJ1-2; the D gene is possibly TRBD1 (5 bases). This CDR3 reads CASSDPGGRDYGYTF. For the CDR3, the DNA is TGCGCCAGCAGTGATCCTGGGGGAAGAGACTATGGCTACACCTTC.